Following are 9 T cell receptor beta chains from one sample sequenced in a study of blood T cell repertoires in COVID-19. Method: immunoSEQ multiplex PCR; TCRdb's copy keeps in-frame clones and lacks some. The sample consists of fewer than 60,000 clones, 80% to 90% of them appearing once. Source material: peripheral blood. Source of these receptors: a woman in her fifties or sixties with COVID-19, enrolled during active disease.

The V gene is TRBV10-1, the J gene TRBJ2-5; 8 bases agree with TRBD2. Germline values: CDR1 WNHNN, CDR2 SYGVQD (reference sequence). V shed 0 bases and J 5 bases; nucleotides not matched to a gene: 5. The CDR3 extends over 15 amino acids. CDR3 loop: CASSESSGIRETQYF. CDR3 coding DNA: TGCGCCAGCAGTGAGTCTAGCGGGATTCGCGAGACCCAGTACTTC.

Turning to this clone: One end of the junction does not line up with germline, which may come from a read error. The CDR3 protein is CASRDVSQGAVF. The CDR3 bases are TGTGCCAGCAGAGATGTCTCACAGGGGGCGGTTTTT. The chain joins TRBV9 to TRBJ1-4, with 9 bases that match TRBD1. This CDR3 comprises 12 residues. CDR1 SGDLS and CDR2 YYNGEE come from the germline V gene.

This chain uses TRBV28 with TRBJ2-1; D might be TRBD1 (6 bases). Per the germline V gene, CDR1 is MDHEN and CDR2 is SYDVKM. This CDR3 comprises 15 residues. The germline V and J ends were trimmed by 5 bases and 0 bases, with 11 bases remaining between them. The CDR3 DNA reads TGTGCCAGCAGTCCATTGGACAGCTCCTACAATGAGCAGTTCTTC. Encoded protein: CASSPLDSSYNEQFF.

The rearrangement links TRBV18 to TRBJ2-1; a possible D gene is TRBD2 (6 bases). The CDR3 contains 18 residues. Germline lookup yields CDR1 KGHSH and CDR2 LQKENI. The V end was cut by 1 base, the J end by 0 bases, with 16 bases between. The CDR3 spells CASSPRRLGDFSYNEQFF. CDR3 nucleotide sequence: TGTGCCAGCTCACCACGTCGGCTTGGGGACTTCTCCTACAATGAGCAGTTCTTC.

The chain recombines TRBV9 with TRBJ2-1; 8 positions agree with TRBD2. Germline CDR1 SGDLS, CDR2 YYNGEE. Losses at the gene ends were 0 bases for V and 4 bases for J; bases not matched to a gene: 3. The CDR3 totals 15 residues. This CDR3 is CASSVESGRYNEQFF. CDR3 nucleotides: TGTGCCAGCAGCGTAGAAAGCGGGAGATACAATGAGCAGTTCTTC.

The chain recombines TRBV12-3 or TRBV12-4 with TRBJ2-7; weak D call: TRBD2 (5 bases). The CDR3 totals 13 residues. V gave up 3 bases and J gave up 6 bases, with 12 bases separating them. In DNA form, the CDR3 reads TGTGCCAGCAGTTTTAGGTTTGGGAGCGAGCAGTACTTC. As protein: CASSFRFGSEQYF.

The J gene is TRBJ1-1, the V gene TRBV18; D is undetermined. This CDR3 is built from 15 residues. Germline V gives CDR1 KGHSH, CDR2 LQKENI. The V end was cut by 4 bases, the J end by 1 base, with 13 bases between. The chain's CDR3 is CASSRQSLGNTEAFF. CDR3 DNA sequence: TGTGCCAGCTCACGACAAAGTTTGGGGAACACTGAAGCTTTCTTT.

The rearrangement joins TRBV30 to TRBJ1-5, with unresolved D. Germline CDR1 and CDR2: GTSNPN and SVGIG (reference sequence). The V and J ends lost 3 bases and 2 bases respectively, with 14 bases between them. The CDR3 has 15 residues. The CDR3 protein is CAWSRLGEGNQPQHF. CDR3 DNA sequence: TGTGCCTGGAGCCGACTTGGTGAGGGCAATCAGCCCCAGCATTTT. Using reference TRBV30 and TRBJ1-5 for the parts outside the CDR3, the full variable domain is SQTIHQWPATLVQPVGSPLSLECTVEGTSNPNLYWYRQAAGRGLQLLFYSVGIGQISSEVPQNLSASRPQDRQFILSSKKLLLSDSGFYLCAWSRLGEGNQPQHFGDGTRLSIL.

This clone was counted once. The chain links TRBV19 to TRBJ1-5; D possibly corresponds to TRBD1 (6 bases). Germline CDR1 LNHDA, CDR2 SQIVND (reference sequence). This CDR3 has 15 residues. Deletions cut 1 base from V and 1 base from J, with 8 bases between. The CDR3 protein is CASSIGQGSNQPQHF. CDR3 DNA sequence: TGTGCCAGTAGTATAGGGCAGGGGAGCAATCAGCCCCAGCATTTT.